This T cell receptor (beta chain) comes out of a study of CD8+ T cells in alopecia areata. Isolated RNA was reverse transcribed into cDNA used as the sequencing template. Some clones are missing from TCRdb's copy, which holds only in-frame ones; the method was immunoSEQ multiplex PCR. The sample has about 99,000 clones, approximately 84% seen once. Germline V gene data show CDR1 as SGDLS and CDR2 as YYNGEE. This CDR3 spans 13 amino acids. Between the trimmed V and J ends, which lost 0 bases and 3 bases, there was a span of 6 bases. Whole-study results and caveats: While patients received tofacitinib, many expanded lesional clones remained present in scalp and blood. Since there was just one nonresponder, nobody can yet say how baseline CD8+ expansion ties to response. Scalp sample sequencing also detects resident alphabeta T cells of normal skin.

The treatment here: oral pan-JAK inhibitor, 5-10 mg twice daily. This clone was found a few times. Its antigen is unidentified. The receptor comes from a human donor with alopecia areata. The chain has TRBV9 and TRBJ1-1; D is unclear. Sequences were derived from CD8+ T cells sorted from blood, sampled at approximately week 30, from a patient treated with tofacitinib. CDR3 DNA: TGTGCCAGCAGCGTAGGGGCCGACACTGAAGCTTTCTTT. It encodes CASSVGADTEAFF.